A selection of T cell receptor beta chains follows, all from one sample in a study of CD8 T cells in Susac syndrome. MiXCR, applied by TCRdb to the immunoSEQ multiplex PCR reads, yields one record per CDR3 protein. The table has around 85,000 distinct CDR3 sequences, about 95% seen once. Input material: CD8+ T cells from PBMCs. These receptors were collected from a human donor with Susac syndrome. Both conserved end residues are part of each CDR3. A D gene is named only where the DNA matches it firmly. Some rows mark clone size as missing; the rest say once, few, many or name a class of expanded clone.

size	V	length	J	D	DNA	CDR3
NA	TRBV12-3/TRBV12-4	12	TRBJ2-1	NA	TGTGCCAGCACTAATGGGGAGCCTGGGCAGTTCTTC	CASTNGEPGQFF
NA	TRBV6-6	12	TRBJ1-1	NA	TGTGCCAGCAGTTACTCGATAGATGAAGCTTTCTTT	CASSYSIDEAFF
NA	TRBV20-1	11	TRBJ2-4	NA	TGCAGTGCTCCTTCGGGAAACATTCAGTACTTC	CSAPSGNIQYF
NA	TRBV19	13	TRBJ2-2	NA	TGTGCCAGTAGTATCATGGACACCGGGGAGCTGTTTTTT	CASSIMDTGELFF
NA	TRBV29-1	13	TRBJ2-1	NA	TGCAGCGTTGGGGGACTGATCTACAATGAGCAGTTCTTC	CSVGGLIYNEQFF
NA	TRBV2	14	TRBJ2-1	TRBD2	TGTGCCAGCAGGGGCGGGAGAGCCTACAATGAGCAGTTCTTC	CASRGGRAYNEQFF
NA	TRBV13	19	TRBJ2-1	TRBD2	TGTGCCAGCAGCTTAGGTGTAGGTAGGCTAGCGGGAGTCTACAATGAGCAGTTCTTC	CASSLGVGRLAGVYNEQFF
once	TRBV10-3	15	TRBJ1-2	TRBD1	TGTGCCATCAGTACTACTCCGGGACAGACGGATGGCTACACCTTC	CAISTTPGQTDGYTF
NA	TRBV30	11	TRBJ1-2	TRBD1	TGTGCCGCCGGGACAGGGGATGGCTACACCTTC	CAAGTGDGYTF
NA	TRBV29-1	13	TRBJ2-7	TRBD1	TGCAGCGTGAAGACAGGGAACTCCTACGAGCAGTACTTC	CSVKTGNSYEQYF
NA	TRBV6-5	15	TRBJ2-7	NA	TGTGCCAGCAGTTACACGCGCACGGGTGGGTACGAGCAGTACTTC	CASSYTRTGGYEQYF
NA	TRBV5-8	13	TRBJ2-1	NA	TGTGCCAGCAGCTTGGTAGGACGCGATGAGCAGTTCTTC	CASSLVGRDEQFF
NA	TRBV4-1	15	TRBJ1-1	NA	TGCGCCAGCAGCCAAACGACAGCGGGATACACTGAAGCTTTCTTT	CASSQTTAGYTEAFF
NA	TRBV9	16	TRBJ2-7	NA	TGTGCCAGCAGCGGAGTACCGGGGGCCAGCTCCTACGAGCAGTACTTC	CASSGVPGASSYEQYF
NA	TRBV20-1	14	TRBJ2-1	TRBD2	TGCAGTGCTCCCGGGACTAGCGGGAACAATGAGCAGTTCTTC	CSAPGTSGNNEQFF
NA	TRBV7-9	10	TRBJ2-1	NA	TGTGCCAGGGGTCCGAATGAGCAGTTCTTC	CARGPNEQFF
NA	TRBV2	14	TRBJ1-1	NA	TGTGCCAGCAGTGACCTGGGTCTGGGCACTGAAGCTTTCTTT	CASSDLGLGTEAFF
NA	TRBV30	16	TRBJ2-6	NA	TGTGCCTGGAGTGTACCTGTAAGGGCTGGGGCCAACGTCCTGACTTTC	CAWSVPVRAGANVLTF
NA	TRBV13	14	TRBJ2-5	TRBD2	TGTGCCAGCAGCTGGCGGGAGGCCCGGGAGACCCAGTACTTC	CASSWREARETQYF
NA	TRBV25-1	16	TRBJ1-2	NA	TGTGCCAGCAGTGAAGGGTCAGGGAGGGCCGCTCGTGGCTACACCTTC	CASSEGSGRAARGYTF
NA	TRBV11-1	12	TRBJ2-1	NA	TGTGCCAGCAGCTTAGAGGGCTCTGAGCAGTTCTTC	CASSLEGSEQFF
NA	TRBV9	12	TRBJ2-7	NA	TGTGCCAGCAGCCCCCAGGGTGGCGAGCAGTACTTC	CASSPQGGEQYF
NA	TRBV12-3/TRBV12-4	13	TRBJ1-1	TRBD1	TGTGCCAGCAGCCCGGACAGGGCCACTGAAGCTTTCTTT	CASSPDRATEAFF
NA	TRBV28	15	TRBJ2-3	TRBD1	TGTGCCAGCAGTTTCTCGGGACAGGTCACAGATACGCAGTATTTT	CASSFSGQVTDTQYF
NA	TRBV9	12	TRBJ2-2	NA	TGTGCCAGCGCAGTTCGCACCGGGGAGCTGTTTTTT	CASAVRTGELFF
NA	TRBV5-1	19	TRBJ2-6	TRBD1	TGCGCCAGCAGCTTGGTTTTCCAGGGGGCGATGTCTGGGGCCAACGTCCTGACTTTC	CASSLVFQGAMSGANVLTF
NA	TRBV2	17	TRBJ1-5	TRBD1	TGTGCCAGCAGTGATTCGTACCAGGGGGCATCAGCTCAGCCCCAGCATTTT	CASSDSYQGASAQPQHF
few	TRBV12-3/TRBV12-4	13	TRBJ2-7	TRBD1	TGTGCCAGCAGTTCCGGACAGGGTAGTGAGCAGTACTTC	CASSSGQGSEQYF